The 12 T cell receptor beta chains presented below share a single source sample, sequenced in a study of blood T cell repertoires in COVID-19. Profiled with immunoSEQ multiplex PCR; TCRdb holds only in-frame clones, not every one. The sample has 200,000 to 250,000 clones; nearly 90% are singletons. Material: peripheral blood. The origin of the receptors is a woman in her late teens or twenties who had recovered from COVID-19.

The CDR3 spells CASTPGLAGVLINEQFF. DNA for the CDR3: TGTGCCAGCACCCCGGGACTAGCGGGAGTCTTAATCAATGAGCAGTTCTTC. The J gene is TRBJ2-1, the V gene TRBV25-1; 14 bases are a match to TRBD2. Germline CDR1 is MGHDK and CDR2 is SYGVNS. Losses at the gene ends were 7 bases for V and 6 bases for J; bases not matched to a gene: 11. The CDR3 consists of 17 residues.

This chain links TRBV30 with TRBJ1-4, with a tentative D call TRBD1 (6 bases). V lost 4 bases and J lost 10, with 22 bases in between. Germline CDR1 GTSNPN, CDR2 SVGIG (reference sequence). The length of the CDR3 is 15 residues. Here the CDR3 DNA reads TGTGCCTGGATTTCGTGGACAGCCGGGGAGCGAAAACTGTTTTTT. This codes for CAWISWTAGERKLFF.

This clone was counted a single time. The rearrangement joins TRBV30 to TRBJ2-1, with no clear D. Germline CDR1 and CDR2: GTSNPN and SVGIG (reference sequence). The CDR3 extends over 14 amino acids. V dropped 2 bases and J dropped 0 bases, with 8 bases sitting between them. In DNA, the CDR3 is TGTGCCTGGAGTCCCGATAGCTCCTACAATGAGCAGTTCTTC. It encodes CAWSPDSSYNEQFF.

The chain uses TRBV4-1 and TRBJ2-1, with 9 bases that match TRBD2. CDR3 length: 15 residues. Germline V gene lookup returns CDR1 MGHRA and CDR2 YSYEKL. Trimming took 5 bases from V and 4 from J; bases not matched to a gene: 6. The CDR3 is CASSGGRALYNEQFF. In nucleotides, the CDR3 is TGCGCCAGCAGCGGCGGGAGGGCCTTATACAATGAGCAGTTCTTC.

The chain uses TRBV10-1 and TRBJ2-3; 7 bases are a match to TRBD2. Germline lookup yields CDR1 WNHNN and CDR2 SYGVQD (reference sequence). J was trimmed by 1 base and V by 0 bases; bases with no gene match: 1. The CDR3 totals 15 residues. CDR3 nucleotide sequence: TGCGCCAGCAGTGAGTCAAGCGGGGGCACAGATACGCAGTATTTT. Its translation is CASSESSGGTDTQYF.

The chain carries TRBV3-1 (or the pseudogene TRBV3-2) and TRBJ1-1, with 9 bases lining up with TRBD1. Germline CDR1 reads LGHDT; CDR2 reads YNNKEL (reference sequence). J lost 0 bases, V lost 3 bases, and 5 bases had no gene match. This CDR3 region has 16 residues. The CDR3 protein is CASSHGQGKMNTEAFF. In DNA, the CDR3 is TGTGCCAGCAGCCATGGACAGGGGAAAATGAACACTGAAGCTTTCTTT.

The chain carries TRBV12-3 or TRBV12-4 and TRBJ2-3; 8 positions match TRBD2. The CDR3 totals 12 residues. J gave up 10 bases and V 5 bases, and 5 bases lay outside the gene matches. The CDR3 nucleotides read TGTGCCAGCAGTCTCGGACTAGCCTCGCAGTATTTT. It specifies CASSLGLASQYF.

The chain links TRBV7-2 to TRBJ1-2; 8 nucleotides line up with TRBD1. Trimming removed 4 bases from V and 8 bases from J; junction bases left unmatched: 12. The CDR3 has 15 residues. Germline V CDR1 and CDR2: SGHTA, FQGNSA. CDR3 amino acids: CASSSSGQGARGYTF. CDR3 in DNA: TGTGCCAGCAGCTCGAGTGGTCAGGGGGCGCGGGGCTACACCTTC.

This clone came up once. The genes are TRBV9 and TRBJ1-1, with D maybe TRBD1 (6 bases). V lost 3 bases, J lost 4 bases, and 13 bases lay in between. This CDR3 is 14 amino acids long. Germline values: CDR1 SGDLS, CDR2 YYNGEE. This CDR3 is CASSDGQRGTEAFF. The DNA of the CDR3 is TGTGCCAGCAGCGACGGACAGAGGGGCACTGAAGCTTTCTTT. Looking up the rest from reference TRBV9 and TRBJ1-1 gives the full variable domain: DSGVTQTPKHLITATGQRVTLRCSPRSGDLSVYWYQQSLDQGLQFLIQYYNGEERAKGNILERFSAQQFPDLHSELNLSSLELGDSALYFCASSDGQRGTEAFFGQGTRLTVV.

This chain links TRBV6-1 with TRBJ2-6, with D possibly being TRBD2 (6 bases). The CDR3 loop spans 18 amino acids. Looked up from germline, CDR1 is MNHNS and CDR2 is SASEGT. Trimming removed 4 bases from V and 0 bases from J, with 16 bases in between. CDR3 bases: TGTGCCAGCAGTGGTCGGGGGAAGACACACTCTGGGGCCAACGTCCTGACTTTC. Translating gives CASSGRGKTHSGANVLTF.

V is TRBV6-6 and J is TRBJ1-2; D possibly corresponds to TRBD1 (6 bases). Germline assignment: CDR1 MNHNY and CDR2 SVGAGI (reference sequence). This CDR3 is built from 15 residues. V was cut by 5 bases and J by 7 bases, with 20 bases left in between. CDR3 in DNA: TGTGCCAGCAGTCTAACCGAAAAGGGGGTGGGTGGCTACACCTTC. Its translation: CASSLTEKGVGGYTF.

The chain recombines TRBV29-1 with TRBJ2-1; D is unresolved. This CDR3 has 15 residues. Trimming removed 0 bases at V and 2 bases at J, with 11 bases between. CDR1 and CDR2 (germline): SQVTM, ANQGSEA. This CDR3 is CSVEDHTTTYNEQFF. The CDR3, as DNA: TGCAGCGTTGAAGATCATACAACTACCTACAATGAGCAGTTCTTC.